These 27 T cell receptor beta chains share one sample of origin, sequenced in a study of cytomegalovirus exposure and HLA in healthy donors. Use of 60 Vbeta and 13 Jbeta primers characterized the PCR. Data came from immunoSEQ multiplex PCR; TCRdb stores just in-frame clones and leaves some out. Among 130,000 or so clones listed, 85% to 90% were seen once. The sequencing input was PBMCs. These receptors were obtained from a woman between 25 and 40 years old in good health and CMV-seronegative.

On this clone: One end of the junction fails to match germline, which may point to a read error. The V gene is TRBV6-4, the J gene TRBJ2-3; 8 bases line up with TRBD1. Germline lookup yields CDR1 MRHNA and CDR2 SNTAGT. This CDR3 has 13 residues. The CDR3: CASSDSGTGTQYF. For the CDR3, the DNA is TGTGCCAGCAGTGACTCAGGGACAGGTACGCAGTATTTT.

The chain links TRBV6-1 to TRBJ2-6; D is possibly TRBD2 (6 bases). V was cut by 8 bases and J by 0 bases, with 11 bases left in between. Germline V CDR1 and CDR2: MNHNS, SASEGT. This CDR3 is 15 amino acids long. CDR3 loop: CASGDSLSGANVLTF. The CDR3 DNA reads TGTGCCAGCGGGGACTCCCTCTCTGGGGCCAACGTCCTGACTTTC.

The chain employs TRBV30 and TRBJ1-1; TRBD1 is a possible D gene (5 bases). The CDR3 runs to 12 residues. The V and J ends lost 2 bases and 11 bases respectively, with 15 bases between them. Germline CDR1 GTSNPN, CDR2 SVGIG (reference sequence). The CDR3 loop reads CAWSMRDSRAFF. DNA for the CDR3: TGTGCCTGGAGTATGAGAGACAGTCGCGCTTTCTTT.

The rearrangement links TRBV6-7 to TRBJ1-5; 8 nucleotides agree with TRBD1. TRBV6-7 has ORF status, its function being uncertain. J lost 2 bases, V lost 0 bases, and 12 bases had no gene match. The CDR3 length is 19 residues. The chain's CDR3 is CASSYSDRDRNLCNQPQHF. In DNA, the CDR3 is TGTGCCAGCAGTTACTCGGACCGGGACAGGAATCTCTGCAATCAGCCCCAGCATTTT.

The chain carries TRBV27 and TRBJ1-2, with 9 bases lining up with TRBD1. Germline CDR1 MNHEY, CDR2 SMNVEV (reference sequence). CDR3 length equals 15 residues. Unmatched junction bases numbered 8, after V lost 5 bases and J lost 4 bases. CDR3 sequence: CASSPRTGVGYGYTF. The CDR3 DNA is TGTGCCAGCAGTCCTCGGACAGGGGTCGGCTATGGCTACACCTTC.

The chain recombines TRBV4-3 with TRBJ2-2; 8 nucleotides line up with TRBD1. Losses at the gene ends were 0 bases for V and 7 bases for J; bases not matched to a gene: 1. Germline CDR1 and CDR2: LGHNA and YSLEER. The CDR3 spans 14 residues. Written as DNA, the CDR3 is TGCGCCAGCAGCCAAGAACAGGGGGACGGGGAGCTGTTTTTT. It codes for CASSQEQGDGELFF.

The rearrangement links TRBV7-2 to TRBJ1-4; no clear D gene. The ends were cut back, 5 bases at V and 5 bases at J, with 15 bases in the middle. The CDR3 is 15 amino acids. The germline V gene encodes CDR1 SGHTA and CDR2 FQGNSA. CDR3 sequence: CASSPGDSLNEKLFF. Written as DNA, the CDR3 is TGTGCCAGCAGCCCCGGGGATAGCCTGAATGAAAAACTGTTTTTT. Based on the CDR3 plus reference TRBV7-2 and TRBJ1-4, the full variable domain is GAGVSQSPSNKVTEKGKDVELRCDPISGHTALYWYRQSLGQGLEFLIYFQGNSAPDKSGLPSDRFSAERTGGSVSTLTIQRTQQEDSAVYLCASSPGDSLNEKLFFGSGTQLSVL.

This clone was observed once. The rearrangement joins TRBV4-2 to TRBJ2-5; 7 bases map to TRBD1. V shed 1 base, J shed 5 bases, and the junction held 7 bases outside the gene matches. In germline, CDR1 is LGHNA, CDR2 YNFKEQ. The CDR3 runs 15 residues. The CDR3 spells CASSQGIGGAETQYF. The CDR3 DNA reads as TGTGCCAGCAGCCAAGGTATAGGGGGCGCCGAGACCCAGTACTTC.

The chain links TRBV7-3 to TRBJ2-7, with 10 bases aligning to TRBD2. This CDR3 region has 14 residues. CDR1 is SGHTA, CDR2 FQGTGA, per germline. The ends lost 4 bases at V and 5 bases at J; junction bases unmatched: 5. CDR3 nucleotide sequence: TGTGCCAGCAGCTCTAGCGGGAGCCAACACGAGCAGTACTTC. It is translated as CASSSSGSQHEQYF.

The chain is built from TRBV7-9 and TRBJ1-4, with D possibly matching TRBD1 (5 bases). Germline CDR1 SEHNR, CDR2 FQNEAQ (reference sequence). The CDR3 spans 15 residues. V was shortened by 1 base and J by 8 bases, with 14 bases between the two germline ends. The CDR3 loop is CASSLERGSGEKLFF. The CDR3 DNA reads as TGTGCCAGCAGCTTAGAAAGGGGATCCGGGGAAAAACTGTTTTTT. The full variable domain, completed using reference TRBV7-9 and TRBJ1-4, is DTGVSQNPRHKITKRGQNVTFRCDPISEHNRLYWYRQTLGQGPEFLTYFQNEAQLEKSRLLSDRFSAERPKGSFSTLEIQRTEQGDSAMYLCASSLERGSGEKLFFGSGTQLSVL.

This chain links TRBV5-4 with TRBJ1-2; D remains ambiguous. The CDR3 extends over 12 amino acids. Trimming left V 4 bases short and J 13 bases short, with 17 bases between. CDR1 is SGHNT and CDR2 is YYREEE in the germline V gene (reference sequence). The CDR3 sequence: CASSPPGRECTF. The CDR3 DNA reads TGTGCCAGCAGCCCCCCGGGCCGGGAATGCACCTTC.

The chain joins TRBV28 to TRBJ2-2; 7 nucleotides align to TRBD1. J lost 0 bases, V lost 10 bases, and 2 bases had no gene match. CDR1 and CDR2 from the germline V gene are MDHEN and SYDVKM. CDR3 length: 13 residues. The CDR3 DNA reads TGTGCCATCGGGACAGCGAACACCGGGGAGCTGTTTTTT. It codes for CAIGTANTGELFF.

Here the CDR3 DNA reads TGTGCCAGCAGCCCTGGACAGGGTGGGGAGACCCAGTACTTC. Translation: CASSPGQGGETQYF. This chain links TRBV5-4 with TRBJ2-5; 8 nucleotides agree with TRBD1. CDR1 and CDR2 from the germline V gene are SGHNT and YYREEE (reference sequence). The CDR3 loop spans 14 amino acids. J lost 5 bases, V lost 4 bases, and 7 bases had no gene match.

The genes are TRBV6-5 and TRBJ1-1; tentatively, D is TRBD1 (6 bases). Trimming cost V 6 bases and J 7 bases, with 15 bases left between them. Germline V gene lookup returns CDR1 MNHEY and CDR2 SVGAGI. The CDR3 length is 13 residues. DNA for the CDR3: TGTGCCAGCAGCCTAGGGGGATCCATTGAAGCTTTCTTT. Translation: CASSLGGSIEAFF.

The genes are TRBV7-8 and TRBJ2-2; 9 bases agree with TRBD1. Per germline, CDR1 SGHVS and CDR2 FQNEAQ. This CDR3 spans 18 amino acids. V was clipped by 2 bases and J by 0 bases; unmatched bases: 7. The CDR3 reads CASSLRERDRANTGELFF. CDR3 nucleotides: TGTGCCAGCAGCTTAAGGGAGAGGGACAGGGCGAACACCGGGGAGCTGTTTTTT.

The chain joins TRBV28 to TRBJ2-2; 9 bases line up with TRBD1. The germline gives CDR1 MDHEN, CDR2 SYDVKM. The CDR3 totals 14 residues. After removal of 8 bases from V and 5 bases from J, the junction contained 6 bases not matched to a gene. The CDR3 region is CASQVGQGTGELFF. The CDR3 region has the DNA TGTGCCAGCCAAGTCGGACAGGGGACCGGGGAGCTGTTTTTT.

The chain uses TRBV27 and TRBJ2-5; no clear D gene. The CDR3 loop spans 15 amino acids. Per germline, CDR1 MNHEY and CDR2 SMNVEV (reference sequence). Trimming stripped 0 bases from V and 1 base from J, with 9 bases between. The CDR3 reads CASSLSRHIQETQYF. The CDR3 DNA sequence: TGTGCCAGCAGTTTATCCAGACACATCCAAGAGACCCAGTACTTC.

V and J are TRBV27 and TRBJ2-1; a possible D gene is TRBD1 (5 bases). The V and J ends lost 5 bases and 2 bases respectively, with 13 bases between them. From germline, CDR1 is MNHEY and CDR2 SMNVEV (reference sequence). CDR3 length: 15 residues. CDR3 sequence: CASSLRQNAYNEQFF. CDR3 bases: TGTGCCAGCAGTCTCCGACAGAATGCCTACAATGAGCAGTTCTTC.

The chain has TRBV5-4 and TRBJ1-1; TRBD1 agrees at 7 bases. The CDR3 is made up of 13 amino acids. From germline, CDR1 is SGHNT and CDR2 YYREEE (reference sequence). The J segment lost 10 bases and the V segment lost 4 bases, leaving 10 bases of the junction unmatched. CDR3 protein: CASSRYRDRLAFF. As DNA, the CDR3 is TGTGCCAGCAGCCGGTACCGGGACAGACTAGCTTTCTTT.

V is TRBV5-4 and J is TRBJ2-3; the match to TRBD2 covers 8 bases. Germline assignment: CDR1 SGHNT and CDR2 YYREEE (reference sequence). V dropped 0 bases and J dropped 6; count of bases not matched to a gene: 12. The CDR3 is made up of 17 amino acids. The CDR3 bases are TGTGCCAGCAGCTTGGACGCAGGACTAGCCGCCCTGGATACGCAGTATTTT. It translates to CASSLDAGLAALDTQYF.

The V and J genes are TRBV5-1 and TRBJ2-2; 8 bases agree with TRBD1. The CDR3 runs to 17 residues. With 2 bases clipped from V and 4 bases from J, the junction kept 10 bases outside the gene matches. CDR1 and CDR2 (germline): SGHRS, YFSETQ. The CDR3 sequence is CASSFKWTGPATGELFF. CDR3 nucleotides: TGCGCCAGCAGCTTCAAGTGGACAGGGCCGGCCACCGGGGAGCTGTTTTTT.

This rearrangement joins TRBV29-1 to TRBJ2-2; 7 bases map to TRBD1. There are 14 residues in the CDR3. With V trimmed by 6 bases and J by 4 bases, 8 bases remained unmatched. Per the germline V gene, CDR1 is SQVTM and CDR2 is ANQGSEA. CDR3 in DNA: TGCAGCGTCGTCACAGGGGCGGGCACCGGGGAGCTGTTTTTT. The encoded protein is CSVVTGAGTGELFF.

This chain links TRBV10-3 with TRBJ2-2; D is possibly TRBD2 (5 bases). This CDR3 has 13 amino acids. V lost 3 bases, J lost 5 bases, and 7 bases lay in between. Germline-derived CDR1 and CDR2 are ENHRY and SYGVKD. The CDR3 region is CAISDRDTGELFF. Written as DNA, the CDR3 is TGTGCCATCAGTGACCGGGATACCGGGGAGCTGTTTTTT.

This clone was counted a single time. The chain has TRBV28 and TRBJ1-2; 9 bases fit TRBD1. The germline CDR1 and CDR2 sequences are MDHEN and SYDVKM. There are 15 residues in the CDR3. J lost 2 bases, V lost 9 bases, and 10 bases had no gene match. The CDR3 is CASRDRVNWNYGYTF. For the CDR3, the DNA is TGTGCCAGTCGGGACAGGGTGAATTGGAACTATGGCTACACCTTC.

This clone has more than one count but fewer than ten. The chain combines TRBV6-5 with TRBJ2-5, with 7 bases aligning to TRBD2. Germline loops: CDR1 MNHEY, CDR2 SVGAGI. V lost 0 bases, J lost 4 bases, and 8 bases stayed unmatched. This CDR3 is built from 16 residues. The CDR3 DNA sequence: TGTGCCAGCAGTTACTCTGGAGGTGGACTAGGAGAGACCCAGTACTTC. Protein: CASSYSGGGLGETQYF.

V usage is TRBV19 and J usage is TRBJ1-5; no clear D gene. Germline loops: CDR1 LNHDA, CDR2 SQIVND (reference sequence). Trimming stripped 3 bases from V and 3 bases from J, with 12 bases between. The CDR3 consists of 15 residues. The CDR3 bases are TGTGCCAGTAGTATCGGAATCGGAGTCAATCAGCCCCAGCATTTT. It is translated as CASSIGIGVNQPQHF.

The gene calls are TRBV10-3 and TRBJ2-7; 10 nucleotides line up with TRBD1. Germline CDR1 is ENHRY and CDR2 is SYGVKD. The trim removed 5 bases at V and 2 bases at J, leaving 6 bases unmatched. This CDR3 has 15 amino acids. CDR3 amino acids: CAISTRGTGAYEQYF. For the CDR3, the DNA is TGTGCCATCAGTACAAGAGGGACAGGGGCCTACGAGCAGTACTTC.